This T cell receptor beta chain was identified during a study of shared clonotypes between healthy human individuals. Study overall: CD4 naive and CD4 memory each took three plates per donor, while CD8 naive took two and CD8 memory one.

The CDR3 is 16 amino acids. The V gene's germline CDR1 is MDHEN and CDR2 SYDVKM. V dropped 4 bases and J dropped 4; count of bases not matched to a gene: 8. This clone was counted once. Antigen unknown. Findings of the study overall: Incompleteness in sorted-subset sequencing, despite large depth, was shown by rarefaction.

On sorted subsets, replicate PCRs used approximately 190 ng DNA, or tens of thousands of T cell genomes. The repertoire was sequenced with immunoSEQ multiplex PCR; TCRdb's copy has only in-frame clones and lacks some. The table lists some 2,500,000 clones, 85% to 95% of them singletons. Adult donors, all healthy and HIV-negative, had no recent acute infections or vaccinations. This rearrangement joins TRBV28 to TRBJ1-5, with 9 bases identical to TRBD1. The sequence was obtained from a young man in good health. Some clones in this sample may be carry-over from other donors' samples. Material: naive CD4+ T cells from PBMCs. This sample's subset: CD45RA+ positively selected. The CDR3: CASSSGTGLGNQPQHF. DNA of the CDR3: TGTGCCAGCAGTTCCGGGACAGGGCTTGGTAATCAGCCCCAGCATTTT.